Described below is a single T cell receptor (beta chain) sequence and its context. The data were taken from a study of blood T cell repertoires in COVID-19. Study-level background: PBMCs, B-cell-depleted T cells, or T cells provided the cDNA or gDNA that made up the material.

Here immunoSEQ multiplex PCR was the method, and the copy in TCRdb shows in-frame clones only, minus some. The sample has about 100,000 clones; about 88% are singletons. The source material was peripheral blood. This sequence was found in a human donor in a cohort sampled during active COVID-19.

CDR3 sequence: CASSVAGTDNEQFF. CDR3 sequence (DNA): TGTGCCAGCAGCGTAGCTGGGACAGACAATGAGCAGTTCTTC. The V gene is TRBV9, the J gene TRBJ2-1; TRBD1 matches 7 bases. Per germline, CDR1 SGDLS and CDR2 YYNGEE. J was trimmed by 5 bases and V by 0 bases; bases with no gene match: 2. CDR3 length: 14 amino acids.